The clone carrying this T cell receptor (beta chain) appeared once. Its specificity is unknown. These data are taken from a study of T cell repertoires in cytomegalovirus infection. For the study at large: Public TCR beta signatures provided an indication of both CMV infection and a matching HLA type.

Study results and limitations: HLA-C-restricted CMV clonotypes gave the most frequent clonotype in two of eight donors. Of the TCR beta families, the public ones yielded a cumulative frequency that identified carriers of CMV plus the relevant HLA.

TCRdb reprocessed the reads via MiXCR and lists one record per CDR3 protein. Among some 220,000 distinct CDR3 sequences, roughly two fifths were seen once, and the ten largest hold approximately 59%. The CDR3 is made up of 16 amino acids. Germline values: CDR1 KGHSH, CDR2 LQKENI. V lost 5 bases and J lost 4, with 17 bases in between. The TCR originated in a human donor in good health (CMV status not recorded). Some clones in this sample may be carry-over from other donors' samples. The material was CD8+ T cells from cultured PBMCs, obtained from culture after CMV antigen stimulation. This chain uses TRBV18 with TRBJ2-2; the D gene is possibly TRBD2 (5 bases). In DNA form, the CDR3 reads TGTGCCAGCTCATCAACAGTGGGCGAGGGCACCGGGGAGCTGTTTTTT. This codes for CASSSTVGEGTGELFF.